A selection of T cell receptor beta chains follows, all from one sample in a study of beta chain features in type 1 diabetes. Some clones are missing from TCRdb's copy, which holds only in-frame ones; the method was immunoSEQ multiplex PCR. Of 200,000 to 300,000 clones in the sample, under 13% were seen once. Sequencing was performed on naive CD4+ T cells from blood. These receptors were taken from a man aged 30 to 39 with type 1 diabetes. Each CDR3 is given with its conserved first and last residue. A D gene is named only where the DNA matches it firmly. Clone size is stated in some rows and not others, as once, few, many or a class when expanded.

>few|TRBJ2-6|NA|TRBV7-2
CASSFHRAGANVLTF
TGTGCCAGCAGCTTCCACAGGGCTGGGGCCAACGTCCTGACTTTC
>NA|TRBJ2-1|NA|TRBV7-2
CASSLSGAGDEQFF
TGTGCCAGCAGCTTATCAGGGGCTGGGGATGAGCAGTTCTTC
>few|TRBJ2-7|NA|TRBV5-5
CASSPLPDSTYEQYF
TGTGCCAGCAGCCCCCTCCCCGACAGCACCTACGAGCAGTACTTC
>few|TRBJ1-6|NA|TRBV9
CASSGEAGGSPLHF
TGTGCCAGCTCGGGGGAGGCTGGGGGATCACCCCTCCACTTT
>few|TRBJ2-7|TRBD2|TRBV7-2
CASSKGLASYEQYF
TGTGCCAGCAGCAAGGGACTAGCGTCCTACGAGCAGTACTTC
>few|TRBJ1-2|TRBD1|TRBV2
CASNYRGSGYTF
TGTGCCAGCAACTACAGGGGTAGTGGCTACACCTTC
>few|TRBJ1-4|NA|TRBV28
CASNLQTATNEKLFF
TGTGCCAGCAACCTCCAGACAGCAACTAATGAAAAACTGTTTTTT
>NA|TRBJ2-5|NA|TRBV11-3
CASSLADSSTQYF
TGTGCCAGCAGCTTAGCGGATTCTAGTACCCAGTACTTC
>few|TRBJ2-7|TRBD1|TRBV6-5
CASSYYGQGVFGEQYF
TGTGCCAGCAGTTACTATGGGCAGGGGGTGTTCGGAGAGCAGTACTTC
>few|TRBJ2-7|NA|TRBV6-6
CASSHGVSYEQYF
TGTGCCAGCAGCCACGGGGTTTCCTACGAGCAGTACTTC
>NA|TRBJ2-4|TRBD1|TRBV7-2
CASSSRTGLDIQYF
TGTGCCAGCAGCTCGAGGACAGGGCTGGACATTCAGTACTTC
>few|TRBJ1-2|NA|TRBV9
CASSVGQGNYGYTF
TGTGCCAGCAGCGTAGGTCAGGGTAACTATGGCTACACCTTC
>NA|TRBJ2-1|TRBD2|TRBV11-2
CASSLVAGGRDNEQFF
TGTGCCAGCAGCTTAGTTGCGGGGGGGCGGGACAATGAGCAGTTCTTC
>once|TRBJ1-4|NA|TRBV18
CASSPTATAGKLFF
TGTGCCAGCTCACCGACAGCAACCGCTGGGAAACTGTTTTTT
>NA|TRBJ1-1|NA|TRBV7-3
CASSLEPMNTEAFF
TGTGCCAGCAGCTTAGAGCCCATGAACACTGAAGCTTTCTTT
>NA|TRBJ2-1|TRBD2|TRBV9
CASSQIALAGGRNEQFF
TGTGCCAGCAGCCAAATAGCACTAGCGGGGGGGCGCAATGAGCAGTTCTTC
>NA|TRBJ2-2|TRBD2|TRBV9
CASSASGGDGTELFF
TGTGCCAGCAGCGCCTCGGGGGGGGACGGGACGGAGCTGTTTTTT
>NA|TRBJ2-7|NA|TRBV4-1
CASSPLAGFHEQYF
TGCGCCAGCAGCCCCCTGGCGGGGTTCCACGAGCAGTACTTC
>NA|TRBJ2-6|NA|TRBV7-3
CASSDDSSGANVLTF
TGTGCCAGCAGCGACGACAGCTCTGGGGCCAACGTCCTGACTTTC
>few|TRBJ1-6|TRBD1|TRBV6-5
CASSSTGTGGLPLHF
TGTGCCAGCAGTTCTACCGGGACAGGGGGCTTACCCCTCCACTTT
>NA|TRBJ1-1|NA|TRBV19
CASSNLGGNTEAFF
TGTGCCAGTAGTAACCTCGGGGGGAACACTGAAGCTTTCTTT
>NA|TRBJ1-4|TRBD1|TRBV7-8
CASGGTAEKLFF
TGTGCCAGCGGTGGGACAGCTGAAAAACTGTTTTTT
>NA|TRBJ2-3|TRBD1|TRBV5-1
CASSGGQSTDTQYF
TGCGCCAGCAGCGGGGGACAGAGCACAGATACGCAGTATTTT
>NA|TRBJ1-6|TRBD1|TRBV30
CAWSVPRDSYNSPLHF
TGTGCCTGGAGTGTACCCCGGGACAGCTATAATTCACCCCTCCACTTT
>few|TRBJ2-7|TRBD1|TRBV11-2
CASRPGTGFEQYF
TGTGCCAGCAGACCCGGGACAGGGTTCGAGCAGTACTTC
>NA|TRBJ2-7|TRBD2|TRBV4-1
CASSHPAGRGAHEQYF
TGCGCCAGCAGCCACCCCGCAGGGCGGGGGGCCCACGAGCAGTACTTC
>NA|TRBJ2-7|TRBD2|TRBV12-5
CASGLVAGGVEQYF
TGTGCTAGTGGTTTGGTAGCGGGGGGAGTCGAGCAGTACTTC
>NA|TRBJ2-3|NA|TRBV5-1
CASSSWAADTQYF
TGCGCCAGCAGCTCCTGGGCAGCAGATACGCAGTATTTT
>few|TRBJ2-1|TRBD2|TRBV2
CASRRESSYNEQFF
TGTGCCAGCAGGCGGGAGAGCTCCTACAATGAGCAGTTCTTC
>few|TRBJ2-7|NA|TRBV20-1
CSATGVEQYF
TGCAGTGCTACAGGGGTCGAGCAGTACTTC
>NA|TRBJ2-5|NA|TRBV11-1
CASSSQGRETQYF
TGTGCCAGCAGCTCACAGGGAAGGGAGACCCAGTACTTC
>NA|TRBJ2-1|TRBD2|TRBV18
CASSPTSGNEQFF
TGTGCCAGCTCACCCACTAGCGGCAATGAGCAGTTCTTC
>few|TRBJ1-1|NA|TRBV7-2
CASSLWHSTEAFF
TGTGCCAGCAGCTTATGGCATTCCACTGAAGCTTTCTTT
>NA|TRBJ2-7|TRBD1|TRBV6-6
CASSYFRQGEQYF
TGTGCCAGCAGTTACTTTCGACAGGGAGAGCAGTACTTC
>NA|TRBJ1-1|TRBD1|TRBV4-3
CASSQVFRTGKAFF
TGCGCCAGCAGCCAAGTTTTCCGGACAGGGAAAGCTTTCTTT
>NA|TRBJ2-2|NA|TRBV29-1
CSVEISRWSGELFF
TGCAGCGTTGAAATTTCACGGTGGAGCGGGGAGCTGTTTTTT
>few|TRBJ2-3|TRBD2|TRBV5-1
CASSLANGGGSTDTQYF
TGCGCCAGCAGCTTGGCAAATGGCGGGGGGAGCACAGATACGCAGTATTTT
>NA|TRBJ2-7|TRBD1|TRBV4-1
CASSRTGTGEYEQYF
TGCGCCAGCAGCCGGACCGGGACAGGGGAATACGAGCAGTACTTC
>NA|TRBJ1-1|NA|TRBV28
CASSLTGLWAEAFF
TGTGCCAGCAGTTTGACAGGTTTGTGGGCTGAAGCTTTCTTT
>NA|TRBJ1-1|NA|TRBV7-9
CASSLVREAFF
TGTGCCAGCAGCTTAGTACGGGAAGCTTTCTTT
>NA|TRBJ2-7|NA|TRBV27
CASSLTGVSSYEQYF
TGTGCCAGCAGTTTAACAGGTGTGAGCTCCTACGAGCAGTACTTC
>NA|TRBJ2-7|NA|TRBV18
CASSPGQTYEQYF
TGTGCCAGCTCACCAGGGCAGACCTACGAGCAGTACTTC